The clone carrying this TCR beta chain was seen more than once but under ten times. Its target is not known. The data stem from a study of T cell repertoires in cytomegalovirus infection. Across the study: Indications of both CMV infection and matching HLA type were provided by public TCR beta signatures. Study-level findings and limits: Totalled public TCR beta family frequency picked out people who carried CMV plus the relevant HLA. The ex vivo response was dominated by HLA-C-restricted CMV-specific TCR beta clonotypes.

TCRdb passed the reads through MiXCR, listing each CDR3 protein once. This table has about 89,000 distinct CDR3 sequences, 25% to 35% appearing once. The CDR3 consists of 14 residues. Deletions cut 6 bases from V and 4 bases from J, with 19 bases between. Germline loops: CDR1 DFQATT, CDR2 SNEGSKA (reference sequence). This clonotype was obtained from a human donor in good health (CMV status not recorded). Some clones in this sample may be carry-over from other donors' samples. This material consisted of CD8+ T cells from cultured PBMCs, taken from culture after CMV antigen stimulation. This sequence joins TRBV20-1 and TRBJ2-7; the D gene is possibly TRBD2 (6 bases). DNA of the CDR3: TGCAGTGCACCTCGGGACGGGGGATTATACGAGCAGTACTTC. It codes for CSAPRDGGLYEQYF.